A selection of T cell receptor beta chains follows, all from one sample in a study of beta chain features in type 1 diabetes. Clones were sequenced by immunoSEQ multiplex PCR, and TCRdb holds only the in-frame ones, with some missing. Of 250,000 to 350,000 clones listed, around 15% are singletons. Sequencing was performed on naive CD4+ T cells from blood. These TCRs come from a man aged 30-40 years with type 1 diabetes. CDR3s include the opening cysteine and the closing phenylalanine or tryptophan. D genes are given only for firm matches. A clone size is listed for some rows: how often the clone was seen (once, few, many), or a class if it is expanded.

TRBV5-4	TRBJ2-3	few	TRBD2	TGTGCCAGCAGCTTCGGGGGGGATACGCAGTATTTT	CASSFGGDTQYF
TRBV9	TRBJ2-7	few	.	TGTGCCAGCAGCGTAGGGGCTAGCCGTACCTACGAGCAGTACTTC	CASSVGASRTYEQYF
TRBV19	TRBJ2-1	.	TRBD2	TGTGCCAGTAGCAGACTAGCGGGAAACAATGAGCAGTTCTTC	CASSRLAGNNEQFF
TRBV7-2	TRBJ2-7	few	.	TGTGCCAGCAGCCGGGTACTCGACGAGCAGTACTTC	CASSRVLDEQYF
TRBV5-1	TRBJ2-7	few	TRBD1	TGCGCCAGCAGCTCCGAACCCGGACAGGGCAGGGAGCAGTACTTC	CASSSEPGQGREQYF
TRBV30	TRBJ2-7	few	.	TGTGCCTGGAGGGGTGGCGGGGAAGGTTACGAGCAGTACTTC	CAWRGGGEGYEQYF
TRBV28	TRBJ1-5	.	.	TGTGCCAGCAGTCTTCTCTTTAGCAATCAGCCCCAGCATTTT	CASSLLFSNQPQHF
TRBV2	TRBJ2-1	.	.	TGTGCCAGCAAAGAACAGGGACATGAGCAGTTCTTC	CASKEQGHEQFF
TRBV7-3	TRBJ2-2	few	.	TGTGCCAGCAGTTCGGGTCGGGGCACCGGGGAGCTGTTTTTT	CASSSGRGTGELFF
TRBV9	TRBJ2-3	few	.	TGTGCCAGCAGCCTACTGAACACAGATACGCAGTATTTT	CASSLLNTDTQYF
TRBV6-1	TRBJ2-1	few	TRBD2	TGTGCCAGCAGTGTTGGACTAGCGGGAGGGACCCTCTCCTACAATGAGCAGTTCTTC	CASSVGLAGGTLSYNEQFF
TRBV5-1	TRBJ2-5	.	TRBD2	TGCGCCAGCAGCTCCTCTTCGTGGGGCGGGAGTGAGAGGGCGGAGACCCAGTACTTC	CASSSSSWGGSERAETQYF
TRBV5-4	TRBJ2-6	.	.	TGTGCCAGCAGACCCGGAGGCCTCACCTCTGGGGCCAACGTCCTGACTTTC	CASRPGGLTSGANVLTF
TRBV28	TRBJ2-6	.	.	TGTGCCAGCAGTTTCTCAGGGGTCAGCTCTGGGGCCAACGTCCTGACTTTC	CASSFSGVSSGANVLTF
TRBV9	TRBJ2-7	few	TRBD1	TGTGCCAGCAGCGCAGCTGACAGGGGACCAACTGGAGGCGAGCAGTACTTC	CASSAADRGPTGGEQYF
TRBV7-2	TRBJ1-2	few	.	TGTGCCAGCAGCCCTAGAGGCGGTTCGGGGGGCTACACCTTC	CASSPRGGSGGYTF
TRBV19	TRBJ2-1	few	.	TGTGCCAGTGAGGATTATACTTCCGATGAGCAGTTCTTC	CASEDYTSDEQFF
TRBV2	TRBJ2-1	.	TRBD2	TGTGCCAGGGGACTAGCGGGAGTTAATGAGCAGTTCTTC	CARGLAGVNEQFF
TRBV5-1	TRBJ1-1	.	.	TGCGCCAGCAGCTTGCTGGGCAGGGAGAACACTGAAGCTTTCTTT	CASSLLGRENTEAFF
TRBV29-1	TRBJ1-1	few	TRBD1	TGCAGCGTGGACAGGTTGGGGAGTACTGAAGCTTTCTTT	CSVDRLGSTEAFF
TRBV2	TRBJ2-5	few	.	TGTGCCAGCAGCCAGATACAGGGTAGCCAAGAGACCCAGTACTTC	CASSQIQGSQETQYF
TRBV29-1	TRBJ2-3	few	TRBD2	TGCAGCGTTGAGCTAGCGGGGGCTACAGATACGCAGTATTTT	CSVELAGATDTQYF